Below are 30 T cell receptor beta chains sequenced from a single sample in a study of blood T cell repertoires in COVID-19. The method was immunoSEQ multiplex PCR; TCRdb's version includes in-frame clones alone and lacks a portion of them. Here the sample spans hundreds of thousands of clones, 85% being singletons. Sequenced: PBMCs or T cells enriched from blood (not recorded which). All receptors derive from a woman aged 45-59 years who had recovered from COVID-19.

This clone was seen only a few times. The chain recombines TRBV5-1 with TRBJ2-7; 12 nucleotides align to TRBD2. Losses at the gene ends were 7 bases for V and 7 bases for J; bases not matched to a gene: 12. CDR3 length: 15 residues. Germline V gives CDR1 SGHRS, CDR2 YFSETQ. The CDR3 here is CASGRGLAGLMEQYF. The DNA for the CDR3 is TGCGCCAGCGGGAGGGGACTAGCGGGCCTGATGGAGCAGTACTTC.

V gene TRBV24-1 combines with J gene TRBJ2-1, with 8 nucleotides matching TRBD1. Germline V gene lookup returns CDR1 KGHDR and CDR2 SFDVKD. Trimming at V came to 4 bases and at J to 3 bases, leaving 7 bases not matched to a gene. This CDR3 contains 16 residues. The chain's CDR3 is CATSDPGQGFYNEQFF. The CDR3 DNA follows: TGTGCCACCAGTGACCCAGGACAGGGTTTCTACAATGAGCAGTTCTTC.

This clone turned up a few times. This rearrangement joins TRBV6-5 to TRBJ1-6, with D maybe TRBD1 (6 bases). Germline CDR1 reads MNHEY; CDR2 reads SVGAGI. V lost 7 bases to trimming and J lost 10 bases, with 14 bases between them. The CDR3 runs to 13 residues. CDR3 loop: CASNRGRGSPLHF. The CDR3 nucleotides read TGTGCCAGCAATAGGGGGAGGGGGTCACCCCTCCACTTT.

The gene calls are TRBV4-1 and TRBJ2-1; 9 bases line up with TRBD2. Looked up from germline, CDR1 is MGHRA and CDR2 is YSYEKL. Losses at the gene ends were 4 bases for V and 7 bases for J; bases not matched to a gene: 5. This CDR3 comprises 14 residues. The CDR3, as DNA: TGCGCCAGCAGCCCGACTAGCGGCCATAATGAGCAGTTCTTC. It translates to CASSPTSGHNEQFF.

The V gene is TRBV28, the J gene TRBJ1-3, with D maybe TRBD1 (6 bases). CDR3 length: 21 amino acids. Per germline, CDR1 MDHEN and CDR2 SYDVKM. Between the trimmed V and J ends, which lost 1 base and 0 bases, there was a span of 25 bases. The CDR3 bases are TGTGCCAGCAGTTTATACGGTCGGGGCAGACAGAGGGGGACCTCTGGAAACACCATATATTTT. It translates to CASSLYGRGRQRGTSGNTIYF.

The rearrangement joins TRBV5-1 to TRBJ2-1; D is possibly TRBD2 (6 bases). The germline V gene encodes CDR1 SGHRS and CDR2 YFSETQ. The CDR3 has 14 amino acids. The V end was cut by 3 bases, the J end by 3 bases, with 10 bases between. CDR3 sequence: CASSWGLNYNEQFF. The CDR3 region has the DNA TGCGCCAGCAGCTGGGGACTCAACTACAATGAGCAGTTCTTC.

CDR3 coding DNA: TGCGCCAGCAGCATACAGGGTCGAAACGGCTACACCTTC. Its protein is CASSIQGRNGYTF. This chain uses TRBV5-1 with TRBJ1-2, with D possibly matching TRBD1 (6 bases). Trimming pared 4 bases from V and 8 bases from J, leaving 15 bases between. Germline assignment: CDR1 SGHRS and CDR2 YFSETQ. The CDR3 spans 13 residues.

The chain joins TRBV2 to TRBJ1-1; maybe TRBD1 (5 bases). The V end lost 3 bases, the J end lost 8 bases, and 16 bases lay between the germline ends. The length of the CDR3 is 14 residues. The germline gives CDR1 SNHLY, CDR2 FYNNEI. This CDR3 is CASSDLQGRTEAFF. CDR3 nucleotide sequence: TGTGCCAGCAGTGATCTGCAGGGCCGGACCGAAGCTTTCTTT.

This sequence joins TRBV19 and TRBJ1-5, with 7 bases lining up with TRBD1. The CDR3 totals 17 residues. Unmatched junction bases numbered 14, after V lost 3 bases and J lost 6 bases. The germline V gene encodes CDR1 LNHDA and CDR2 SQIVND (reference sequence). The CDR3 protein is CASSILTGITLVQPQHF. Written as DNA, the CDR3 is TGTGCCAGTAGTATTCTGACAGGGATTACTTTGGTTCAGCCCCAGCATTTT.

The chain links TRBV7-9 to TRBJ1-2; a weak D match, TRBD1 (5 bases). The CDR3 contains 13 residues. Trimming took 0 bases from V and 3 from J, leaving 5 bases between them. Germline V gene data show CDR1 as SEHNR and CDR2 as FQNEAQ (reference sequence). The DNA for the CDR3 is TGTGCCAGCAGCTTAGCCAGGGACTATGGCTACACCTTC. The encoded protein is CASSLARDYGYTF.

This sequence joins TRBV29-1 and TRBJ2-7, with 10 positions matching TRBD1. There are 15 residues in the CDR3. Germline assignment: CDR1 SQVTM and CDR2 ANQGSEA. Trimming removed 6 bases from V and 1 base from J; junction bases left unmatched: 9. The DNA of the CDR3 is TGCAGCGTCAAAACGGGACAGGGGTTATCCTACGAGCAGTACTTC. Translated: CSVKTGQGLSYEQYF.

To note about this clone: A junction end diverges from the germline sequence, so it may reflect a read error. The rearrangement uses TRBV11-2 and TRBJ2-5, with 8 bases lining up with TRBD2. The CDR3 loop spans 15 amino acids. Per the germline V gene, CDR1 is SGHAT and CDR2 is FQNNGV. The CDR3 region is CASNLAGQALETQYF. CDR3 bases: TGTGCCAGCAACTTAGCGGGACAAGCATTGGAGACCCAGTACTTC.

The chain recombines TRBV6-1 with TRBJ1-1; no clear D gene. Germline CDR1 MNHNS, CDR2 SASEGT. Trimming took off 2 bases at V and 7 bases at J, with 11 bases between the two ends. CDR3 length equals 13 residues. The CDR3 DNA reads TGTGCCAGCAGTGAAAGGCGGTCGGATGAAGCTTTCTTT. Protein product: CASSERRSDEAFF.

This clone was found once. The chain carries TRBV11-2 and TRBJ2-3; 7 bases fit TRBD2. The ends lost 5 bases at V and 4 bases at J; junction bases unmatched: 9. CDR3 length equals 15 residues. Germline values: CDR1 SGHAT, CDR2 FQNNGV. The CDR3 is CASSPGWEGSDTQYF. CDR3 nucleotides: TGTGCCAGCAGCCCCGGTTGGGAGGGTTCAGATACGCAGTATTTT.

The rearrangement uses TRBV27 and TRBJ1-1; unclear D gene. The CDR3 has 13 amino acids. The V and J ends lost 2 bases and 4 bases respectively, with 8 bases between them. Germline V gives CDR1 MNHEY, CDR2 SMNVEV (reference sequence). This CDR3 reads CASSLQVTTEAFF. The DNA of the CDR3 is TGTGCCAGCAGTTTACAGGTGACCACTGAAGCTTTCTTT.

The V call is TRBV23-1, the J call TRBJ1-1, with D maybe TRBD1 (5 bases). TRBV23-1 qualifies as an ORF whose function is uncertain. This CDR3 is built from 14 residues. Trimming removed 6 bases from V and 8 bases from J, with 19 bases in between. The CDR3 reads CASRIPNRRTEAFF. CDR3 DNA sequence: TGCGCCAGCAGAATACCAAACCGAAGGACAGAAGCTTTCTTT.

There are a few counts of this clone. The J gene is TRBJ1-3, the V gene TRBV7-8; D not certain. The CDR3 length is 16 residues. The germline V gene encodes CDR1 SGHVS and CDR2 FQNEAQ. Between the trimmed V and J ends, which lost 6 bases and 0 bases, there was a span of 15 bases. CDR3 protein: CASSTPAVDSGNTIYF. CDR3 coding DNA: TGTGCCAGCAGTACACCCGCGGTTGACTCTGGAAACACCATATATTTT.

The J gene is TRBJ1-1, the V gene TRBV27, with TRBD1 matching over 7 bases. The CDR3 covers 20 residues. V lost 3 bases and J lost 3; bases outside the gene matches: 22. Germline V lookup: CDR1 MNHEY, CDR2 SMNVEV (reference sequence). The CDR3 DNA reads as TGTGCCAGCAGTTTCCTGGCCCCTGAGACAGGGAAGGTTGTGGACACTGAAGCTTTCTTT. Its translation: CASSFLAPETGKVVDTEAFF.

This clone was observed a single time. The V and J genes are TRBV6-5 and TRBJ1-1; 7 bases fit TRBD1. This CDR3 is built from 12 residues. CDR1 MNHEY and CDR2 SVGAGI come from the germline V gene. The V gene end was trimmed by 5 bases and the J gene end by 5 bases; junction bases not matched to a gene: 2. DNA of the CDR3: TGTGCCAGCAGTCAGGGGGGTACTGAAGCTTTCTTT. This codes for CASSQGGTEAFF.

The CDR3 nucleotides are TGTGCCAGCAGCTCCGGACAGGGGGGATTCTATGGCTACACCTTC. Encoded protein: CASSSGQGGFYGYTF. This rearrangement joins TRBV7-8 to TRBJ1-2, with 10 bases identical to TRBD1. The CDR3 length is 15 residues. Germline CDR1 reads SGHVS; CDR2 reads FQNEAQ. The V and J ends lost 4 bases and 4 bases, in that order; junction bases with no gene match: 6.

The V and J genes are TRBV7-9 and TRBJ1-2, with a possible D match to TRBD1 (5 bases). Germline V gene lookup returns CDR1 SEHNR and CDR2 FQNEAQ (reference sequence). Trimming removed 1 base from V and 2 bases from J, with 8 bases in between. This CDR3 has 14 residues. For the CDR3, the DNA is TGTGCCAGCAGCTTAGGGAACAGGAACTATGGCTACACCTTC. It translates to CASSLGNRNYGYTF. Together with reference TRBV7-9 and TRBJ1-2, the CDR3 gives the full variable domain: DTGVSQNPRHKITKRGQNVTFRCDPISEHNRLYWYRQTLGQGPEFLTYFQNEAQLEKSRLLSDRFSAERPKGSFSTLEIQRTEQGDSAMYLCASSLGNRNYGYTFGSGTRLTVV.

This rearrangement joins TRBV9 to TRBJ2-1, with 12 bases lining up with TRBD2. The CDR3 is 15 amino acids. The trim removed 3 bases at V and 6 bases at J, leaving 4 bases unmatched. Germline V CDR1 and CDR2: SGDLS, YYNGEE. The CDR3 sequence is CASSARLAGVNEQFF. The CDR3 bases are TGTGCCAGCAGCGCCCGACTAGCGGGAGTCAATGAGCAGTTCTTC.

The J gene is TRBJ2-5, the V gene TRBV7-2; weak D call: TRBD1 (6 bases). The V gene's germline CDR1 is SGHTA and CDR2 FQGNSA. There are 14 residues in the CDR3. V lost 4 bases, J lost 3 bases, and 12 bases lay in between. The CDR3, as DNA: TGTGCCAGCAGCTCGAGCCGGACAGAAGAGACCCAGTACTTC. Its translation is CASSSSRTEETQYF.

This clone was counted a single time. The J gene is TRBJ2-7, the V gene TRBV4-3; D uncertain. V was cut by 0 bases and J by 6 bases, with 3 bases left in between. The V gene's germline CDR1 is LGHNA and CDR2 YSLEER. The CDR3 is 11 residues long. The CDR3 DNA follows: TGCGCCAGCAGCCAAGACGGCGAGCAGTACTTC. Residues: CASSQDGEQYF.

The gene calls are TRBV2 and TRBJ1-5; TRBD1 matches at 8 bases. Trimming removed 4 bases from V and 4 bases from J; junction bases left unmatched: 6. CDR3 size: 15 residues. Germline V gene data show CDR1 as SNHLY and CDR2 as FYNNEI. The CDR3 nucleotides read TGTGCCAGCAGTGTTGAACAGGGGGTAAATCAGCCCCAGCATTTT. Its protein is CASSVEQGVNQPQHF. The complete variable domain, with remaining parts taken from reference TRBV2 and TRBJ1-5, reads EPEVTQTPSHQVTQMGQEVILRCVPISNHLYFYWYRQILGQKVEFLVSFYNNEISEKSEIFDDQFSVERPDGSNFTLKIRSTKLEDSAMYFCASSVEQGVNQPQHFGDGTRLSIL.

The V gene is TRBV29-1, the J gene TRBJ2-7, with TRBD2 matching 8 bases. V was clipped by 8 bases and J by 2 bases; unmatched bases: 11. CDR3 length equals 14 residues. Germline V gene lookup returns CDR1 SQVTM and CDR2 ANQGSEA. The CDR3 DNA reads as TGCAGCACCCAAACTAGCGGAAGTACCTACGAGCAGTACTTC. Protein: CSTQTSGSTYEQYF.

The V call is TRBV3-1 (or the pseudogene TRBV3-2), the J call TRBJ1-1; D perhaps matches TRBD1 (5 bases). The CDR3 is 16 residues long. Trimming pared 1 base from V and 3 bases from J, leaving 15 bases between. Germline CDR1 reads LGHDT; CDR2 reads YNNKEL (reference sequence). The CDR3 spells CASSQGLTGPYTEAFF. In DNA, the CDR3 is TGTGCCAGCAGCCAAGGCCTAACAGGACCATACACTGAAGCTTTCTTT.

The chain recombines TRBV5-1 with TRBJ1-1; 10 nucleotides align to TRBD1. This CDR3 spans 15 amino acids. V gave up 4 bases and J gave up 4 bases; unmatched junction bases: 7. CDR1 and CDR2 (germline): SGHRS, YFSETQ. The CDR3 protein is CASSGRDRGGTEAFF. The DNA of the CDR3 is TGCGCCAGCAGCGGCCGGGACAGGGGCGGCACTGAAGCTTTCTTT. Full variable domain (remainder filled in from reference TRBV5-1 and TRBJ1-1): KAGVTQTPRYLIKTRGQQVTLSCSPISGHRSVSWYQQTPGQGLQFLFEYFSETQRNKGNFPGRFSGRQFSNSRSEMNVSTLELGDSALYLCASSGRDRGGTEAFFGQGTRLTVV.

The chain's CDR3 is CASSIGRSTGELFF. CDR3 DNA: TGTGCCAGTAGTATAGGTCGGAGCACCGGGGAGCTGTTTTTT. This rearrangement joins TRBV19 to TRBJ2-2, with no clear D. V lost 1 base and J 4 bases, leaving 7 bases between the germline ends. Germline CDR1 reads LNHDA; CDR2 reads SQIVND (reference sequence). The CDR3 is made up of 14 amino acids.

CDR3 nucleotides: TGCGCCAGCAGCTCATGGGGACAGGGGAATTTCTACGAGCAGTACTTC. Encoded protein: CASSSWGQGNFYEQYF. The V gene is TRBV4-1, the J gene TRBJ2-7, with 10 bases identical to TRBD1. Looked up from germline, CDR1 is MGHRA and CDR2 is YSYEKL. The CDR3 is made up of 16 amino acids. Trimming removed 5 bases from V and 3 bases from J; junction bases left unmatched: 10.